These T cell receptor beta chains were read from a single sample in a study of TIL therapy for anti-PD-1-resistant metastatic lung cancer. Here immunoSEQ multiplex PCR was the method, and the copy in TCRdb shows in-frame clones only, minus some. The repertoire holds fewer than 15,000 clones, with about 70% as singletons. The sample consisted of tumor tissue, taken at baseline. The origin of the receptors is a woman between 30 and 80 years old with non-small cell lung cancer. CDR3s leave out the opening cysteine and the closing phenylalanine or tryptophan.

J | V | CDR3
TRBJ1-4 | TRBV27 | ASSSLGATNEKLF
TRBJ1-1 | TRBV19 | ASTPSGLGAF
TRBJ1-3 | TRBV4-3 | ASSQEPVSGNTIY
TRBJ2-7 | TRBV19 | ASRSLASSYEQY
TRBJ2-7 | TRBV5-1 | ASSLTGEELYEQY
TRBJ2-7 | TRBV5-4 | ASSWGTGRYEQY
TRBJ2-5 | TRBV7-2 | ASSQWTGETQY
TRBJ2-2 | TRBV2 | ASGLTSGNTGELF
TRBJ2-1 | TRBV9 | ASSGSGREADEQF
TRBJ2-7 | TRBV7-9 | ASSLGPRYEQY
TRBJ2-6 | TRBV7-3 | ASSFSGDSGANVLT
TRBJ2-3 | TRBV7-3 | ASSSLTGEDTQY
TRBJ2-2 | TRBV5-4 | ASSFGQDTGELF
TRBJ2-3 | TRBV19 | ASNPEAGITDTQY
TRBJ1-2 | TRBV6-5 | ASSYSGQGNYGYT
TRBJ2-3 | TRBV6-6 | ASKSGDTQY
TRBJ2-5 | TRBV7-9 | ASSFAAETQY
TRBJ2-5 | TRBV6-6 | ASRRQGRETQY
TRBJ1-1 | TRBV5-4 | ASSLGAGGGGRTEAF
TRBJ2-7 | TRBV7-2 | ASSSLDRGYYEQY
TRBJ2-1 | TRBV19 | ASTLRTSGFGNEQF
TRBJ2-1 | TRBV4-2 | ASFTKRLAGGCEQF
TRBJ2-3 | TRBV6-5 | ASSLGWLAADTQY
TRBJ1-2 | TRBV30 | AWSQWEWGYT
TRBJ2-1 | TRBV19 | ASTTVLLSYNEQF
TRBJ2-5 | TRBV5-1 | ASSSGSGGRKETQY
TRBJ1-1 | TRBV5-1 | ASSLQGMNTEAF
TRBJ2-1 | TRBV5-4 | ASSLGTSGYNEQF
TRBJ2-7 | TRBV9 | ASSVGPRKSYEQY
TRBJ2-3 | TRBV6-5 | ASSYSTGYRTDTQY
TRBJ1-5 | TRBV4-1 | ASSRLTGVPEPQH
TRBJ2-7 | TRBV5-1 | ASSLGPNGEQY
. | TRBV19 | ASSIGGAGYEQY
TRBJ1-1 | TRBV5-1 | ASTRTGKNTEAF
TRBJ2-6 | TRBV5-1 | ASSTGQYSGANVLT
TRBJ1-3 | TRBV15 | ATSRGQGSGNTIY
TRBJ1-1 | TRBV6-5 | ASSYSGTGKAF
TRBJ2-4 | TRBV28 | ASSLMNIQY
TRBJ2-2 | TRBV5-1 | ASSLGWRDRVFTGELF
TRBJ2-7 | TRBV2 | ASRQGYEQY
TRBJ2-5 | TRBV5-1 | ASSRGRGQETQY
TRBJ2-1 | TRBV7-8 | ASALAGVLNEQF
TRBJ1-5 | TRBV6-6 | ASNRQGGNQPQH
TRBJ2-2 | TRBV7-6 | ASSLGTANTGELF
TRBJ1-1 | TRBV15 | ATSREMNTEAF
TRBJ2-1 | TRBV9 | ASSASSDEQF